A selection of T cell receptor beta chains follows, all from one sample in a study of T cell repertoires in cytomegalovirus infection. TCRdb ran MiXCR on the reads and lists one entry per CDR3 protein. The table lists 700,000 to 850,000 distinct CDR3 sequences, roughly 33% of them singletons. Their cognate antigens are unknown. The sample in question was cultured CD8+ T cells from PBMCs, obtained from culture after CMV antigen stimulation. Source of these receptors: a human donor in good health (CMV status not recorded). Some clones in this sample may be carry-over from other donors' samples. The conserved cysteine and the conserved F or W are not part of the CDR3 here. A clone size is listed for some rows: how often the clone was seen (once, few, many), or a class if it is expanded.

clone size: -
CDR3 length: 11
V gene: TRBV20-1
CDR3 protein: SAWDGGNQPQH

clone size: -
CDR3 length: 14
V gene: TRBV7-9
CDR3 protein: ANGDRALSMNTEAF

clone size: few
CDR3 length: 15
V gene: TRBV7-6
CDR3 protein: ASSPVRAGGLYNEQF

clone size: few
CDR3 length: 14
V gene: TRBV6-1
CDR3 protein: ASNLLGGFSNQPQH

clone size: many
CDR3 length: 15
V gene: TRBV7-7
CDR3 protein: ASSLARVDRSQETQY

clone size: -
CDR3 length: 14
V gene: TRBV7-2
CDR3 protein: ASSLAPRGLTDTQY

clone size: -
CDR3 length: 16
V gene: TRBV6-1
CDR3 protein: ASNSHRGGDSSTDTQY

clone size: many
CDR3 length: 11
V gene: TRBV7-6
CDR3 protein: ASRTLDTDTQY

clone size: -
CDR3 length: 14
V gene: TRBV27
CDR3 protein: ASSPRGGKGTYEQY

clone size: few
CDR3 length: 11
V gene: TRBV19
CDR3 protein: ASVGQENEKLF

clone size: -
CDR3 length: 11
V gene: TRBV29-1
CDR3 protein: SVVFRGTGELF

clone size: few
CDR3 length: 13
V gene: TRBV6-1
CDR3 protein: ASRGDRTLYNEQF

clone size: few
CDR3 length: 12
V gene: TRBV28
CDR3 protein: ASSFYGPGHEQY

clone size: -
CDR3 length: 16
V gene: TRBV19
CDR3 protein: ASSIDWTALIAKNIQY

clone size: -
CDR3 length: 11
V gene: TRBV5-3
CDR3 protein: AADAGGAGRAF

clone size: -
CDR3 length: 15
V gene: TRBV19
CDR3 protein: ASSIRGRPRDSYEQY

clone size: many
CDR3 length: 16
V gene: TRBV7-2
CDR3 protein: ASSLPVGLAYPQETQY

clone size: many
CDR3 length: 12
V gene: TRBV7-2
CDR3 protein: ASSLGMDTQPQH

clone size: few
CDR3 length: 14
V gene: TRBV28
CDR3 protein: ASSSRGQRVTDTQY

clone size: -
CDR3 length: 12
V gene: TRBV14
CDR3 protein: ASSREGPFYGYT

clone size: -
CDR3 length: 9
V gene: TRBV27
CDR3 protein: ASSPGLGQY

clone size: few
CDR3 length: 12
V gene: TRBV7-9
CDR3 protein: ASSWTENTGELF

clone size: few
CDR3 length: 13
V gene: TRBV13
CDR3 protein: ASSKTSGGANEQF

clone size: -
CDR3 length: 13
V gene: TRBV20-1
CDR3 protein: SARAPSLPNEKLF

clone size: -
CDR3 length: 12
V gene: TRBV29-1
CDR3 protein: SVEVGQGKETQY

clone size: -
CDR3 length: 10
V gene: TRBV6-1
CDR3 protein: ASRWDRAEQF

clone size: -
CDR3 length: 14
V gene: TRBV12-3/TRBV12-4
CDR3 protein: ASIPGEGASYNEQF

clone size: few
CDR3 length: 12
V gene: TRBV27
CDR3 protein: ASSPTGNNTEAF

clone size: -
CDR3 length: 13
V gene: TRBV5-1
CDR3 protein: ASSLGGGGADEQY

clone size: few
CDR3 length: 10
V gene: TRBV19
CDR3 protein: ATIGGYNEQF

clone size: few
CDR3 length: 12
V gene: TRBV2
CDR3 protein: ASIYFGQPYEQY

clone size: -
CDR3 length: 18
V gene: TRBV7-9
CDR3 protein: ASSSPLAANRGPSYNEQF

clone size: many
CDR3 length: 14
V gene: TRBV7-6
CDR3 protein: ASTSGQTGGNTEAF

clone size: -
CDR3 length: 14
V gene: TRBV20-1
CDR3 protein: SAYRGDDGMNYGYT

clone size: -
CDR3 length: 15
V gene: TRBV15
CDR3 protein: ATSRNNRDSHNSPLH

clone size: once
CDR3 length: 13
V gene: TRBV27
CDR3 protein: ASSFRDRSNSPLH

clone size: few
CDR3 length: 12
V gene: TRBV5-4
CDR3 protein: ATDTTDSYNEQF

clone size: -
CDR3 length: 12
V gene: TRBV28
CDR3 protein: ASRYNELNYGYT

clone size: few
CDR3 length: 13
V gene: TRBV4-2
CDR3 protein: ASSQGLGGPGELF

clone size: few
CDR3 length: 11
V gene: TRBV10-3
CDR3 protein: AISVPNTDTQY

clone size: -
CDR3 length: 12
V gene: TRBV6-2/TRBV6-3
CDR3 protein: ASSRGGETDTQY

clone size: -
CDR3 length: 13
V gene: TRBV28
CDR3 protein: TSKQGLSSYNEQF

clone size: -
CDR3 length: 13
V gene: TRBV20-1
CDR3 protein: SARDWGDSGNTIY

clone size: -
CDR3 length: 12
V gene: TRBV24-1
CDR3 protein: ATSGLAGVEELF

clone size: -
CDR3 length: 14
V gene: TRBV4-1
CDR3 protein: ASSHPGRDITDTQY

clone size: -
CDR3 length: 14
V gene: TRBV4-1
CDR3 protein: ASSQDYGWDNQPQH

clone size: -
CDR3 length: 10
V gene: TRBV7-4
CDR3 protein: ASSHKYTEAF

clone size: few
CDR3 length: 16
V gene: TRBV12-3/TRBV12-4
CDR3 protein: ASSPQPRTSGGYNEQF